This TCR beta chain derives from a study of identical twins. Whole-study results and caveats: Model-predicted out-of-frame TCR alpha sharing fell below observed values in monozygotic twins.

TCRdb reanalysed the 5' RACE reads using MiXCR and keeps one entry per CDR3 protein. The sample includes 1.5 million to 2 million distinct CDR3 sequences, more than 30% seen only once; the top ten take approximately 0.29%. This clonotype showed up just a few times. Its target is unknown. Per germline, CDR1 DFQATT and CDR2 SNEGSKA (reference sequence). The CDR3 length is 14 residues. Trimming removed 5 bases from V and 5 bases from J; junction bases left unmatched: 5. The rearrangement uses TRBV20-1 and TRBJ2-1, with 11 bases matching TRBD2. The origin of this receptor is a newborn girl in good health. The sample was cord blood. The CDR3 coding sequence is TGCAGTGCTCATATAGCGGGAGGGGACAATGAGCAGTTCTTC. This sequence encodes CSAHIAGGDNEQFF.